Following are 26 T cell receptor beta chains from one sample sequenced in a study of T cells after yellow fever vaccination. MiXCR, applied by TCRdb to the 5' RACE reads, yields one record per CDR3 protein. This table holds 200,000 to 300,000 distinct CDR3 sequences, 3.6% found once. This sample comprised PBMCs, obtained 15 days after the yellow fever booster vaccination. The receptors stem from a man aged 18 to 29 who received the YFV17D yellow fever vaccine.

This clonotype was seen ten or more times. This chain joins TRBV5-1 and TRBJ1-5, with 9 bases that match TRBD1. With V trimmed by 5 bases and J by 1 base, 4 bases remained unmatched. CDR3 length: 15 residues. The V gene's germline CDR1 is SGHRS and CDR2 YFSETQ. The CDR3 reads CASRAGTGSNQPQHF. DNA for the CDR3: TGCGCCAGCAGGGCCGGGACAGGGAGCAATCAGCCCCAGCATTTT.

This clonotype was recorded many times. This chain joins TRBV20-1 and TRBJ2-5, with D perhaps matching TRBD1 or TRBD2 (5 bases each). V was trimmed by 5 bases and J by 4 bases, leaving 14 bases between them. In germline, CDR1 is DFQATT, CDR2 SNEGSKA (reference sequence). The CDR3 covers 13 residues. The DNA of the CDR3 is TGCAGTGCTGCGAGGGACGGAGGAGAGACCCAGTACTTC. It codes for CSAARDGGETQYF.

The CDR3 sequence: CSATAARPFSSYEQYV. The CDR3, as DNA: TGCAGTGCCACGGCGGCCCGACCGTTTTCTTCCTACGAGCAGTACGTC. This chain connects TRBV20-1 to TRBJ2-7; D gene unclear. Germline values: CDR1 DFQATT, CDR2 SNEGSKA (reference sequence). The V end was cut by 6 bases, the J end by 1 base, with 22 bases between. There are 16 residues in the CDR3.

The table lists this clonotype with many counts. V usage is TRBV7-9 and J usage is TRBJ2-1; D is uncertain. The germline CDR1 and CDR2 sequences are SEHNR and FQNEAQ (reference sequence). Trimming stripped 7 bases from V and 6 bases from J, with 13 bases between. The CDR3 covers 13 residues. For the CDR3, the DNA is TGTGCCAGCACCCGAGGACCTTCCAATGAGCAGTTCTTC. Protein: CASTRGPSNEQFF.

This clonotype was found many times. V and J are TRBV6-5 and TRBJ2-7; no clear D. The germline V and J ends were trimmed by 0 bases and 0 bases, with 9 bases remaining between them. The CDR3 loop spans 15 amino acids. Germline V gives CDR1 MNHEY, CDR2 SVGAGI. The CDR3 spells CASSYSLASSYEQYF. CDR3 nucleotide sequence: TGTGCCAGCAGTTACTCCCTGGCCTCCTCCTACGAGCAGTACTTC.

This clonotype was detected many times. The V call is TRBV7-9, the J call TRBJ2-1; D may be TRBD2 (6 bases). Germline V CDR1 and CDR2: SEHNR, FQNEAQ (reference sequence). Trimming removed 5 bases from V and 2 bases from J, with 16 bases in between. The CDR3 runs 16 residues. The CDR3 nucleotides are TGTGCCAGCAGCCCCCGCGGGGCTCTCCCCTACAATGAGCAGTTCTTC. Translated: CASSPRGALPYNEQFF.

This clonotype was observed at least ten times. The J gene is TRBJ2-5, the V gene TRBV20-1, with D unclear. CDR3 length: 14 residues. V lost 4 bases to trimming and J lost 2 bases, with 14 bases between them. Germline lookup yields CDR1 DFQATT and CDR2 SNEGSKA (reference sequence). This chain's CDR3 is CSATLLFSQETQYF. CDR3 DNA sequence: TGCAGTGCTACGCTACTATTCTCACAAGAGACCCAGTACTTC.

This clonotype was recorded many times. The chain links TRBV5-4 to TRBJ2-1, with unresolved D. Per the germline V gene, CDR1 is SGHNT and CDR2 is YYREEE (reference sequence). Trimming pared 4 bases from V and 6 bases from J, leaving 8 bases between. The CDR3 loop spans 12 amino acids. Here the CDR3 DNA reads TGTGCCAGCAGCCCCGACGCCAATGAGCAGTTCTTC. Translated: CASSPDANEQFF.

Many counts were recorded for this clonotype. This chain connects TRBV20-1 to TRBJ2-2, with D perhaps TRBD2 (7 bases). In germline, CDR1 is DFQATT, CDR2 SNEGSKA (reference sequence). Trimming shortened V by 4 bases and J by 4 bases, and 13 bases separated the two germline ends. The CDR3 length is 14 residues. CDR3 nucleotides: TGCAGTGCTAACCCGGGGGGCCGCACCGGGGAGCTGTTTTTT. Protein: CSANPGGRTGELFF.

This clonotype was detected many times. The chain carries TRBV28 and TRBJ1-5; possible D gene TRBD1, 6 bases. This CDR3 has 13 amino acids. Germline CDR1 MDHEN, CDR2 SYDVKM. V lost 6 bases, J lost 0 bases, and 6 bases lay in between. In nucleotides, the CDR3 is TGTGCCAGCAGACAGGGTAGCAATCAGCCCCAGCATTTT. Protein sequence: CASRQGSNQPQHF.

This clonotype came up many times. The chain employs TRBV5-1 and TRBJ1-2; D is perhaps TRBD1 (5 bases). Trimming removed 4 bases from V and 5 bases from J, with 18 bases in between. This CDR3 is built from 15 residues. From germline, CDR1 is SGHRS and CDR2 YFSETQ. CDR3 nucleotide sequence: TGCGCCAGCAGCATGGAACAGGCGTCCCTGTATGGCTACACCTTC. This codes for CASSMEQASLYGYTF.

This clonotype was picked up many times. CDR3 in DNA: TGTGCCAGCAGCTTTGGTCAGGGGCGCTATGGCTACACCTTC. As protein: CASSFGQGRYGYTF. The rearrangement uses TRBV7-2 and TRBJ1-2, with D perhaps matching TRBD1 (6 bases). Trimming pared 3 bases from V and 4 bases from J, leaving 12 bases between. CDR1 SGHTA and CDR2 FQGNSA come from the germline V gene. The CDR3 is 14 amino acids.

This clonotype was observed many times. The gene calls are TRBV7-9 and TRBJ2-7; no reliable D call. V was cut by 7 bases and J by 2 bases, with 9 bases left in between. Germline CDR1 is SEHNR and CDR2 is FQNEAQ (reference sequence). The CDR3 has 12 amino acids. The CDR3 sequence is CASTGSPYEQYF. CDR3 in DNA: TGTGCCAGCACCGGGTCCCCCTACGAGCAGTACTTC. The variable domain in full, completed from reference TRBV7-9 and TRBJ2-7, reads DTGVSQNPRHKITKRGQNVTFRCDPISEHNRLYWYRQTLGQGPEFLTYFQNEAQLEKSRLLSDRFSAERPKGSFSTLEIQRTEQGDSAMYLCASTGSPYEQYFGPGTRLTVT.

This clonotype was found a few times. The chain links TRBV5-4 to TRBJ1-2, with TRBD1 matching 9 bases. Germline V gene data show CDR1 as SGHNT and CDR2 as YYREEE (reference sequence). The CDR3 contains 13 residues. Trimming took 4 bases from V and 6 from J; bases not matched to a gene: 4. This CDR3 is CASSTQGADGYTF. The CDR3 DNA sequence: TGTGCCAGCAGCACACAGGGGGCCGATGGCTACACCTTC.

This clonotype was seen at least ten times. The chain employs TRBV5-4 and TRBJ2-3; weak D call: TRBD1 (6 bases). Per germline, CDR1 SGHNT and CDR2 YYREEE (reference sequence). The germline V and J ends were trimmed by 4 bases and 0 bases, with 12 bases remaining between them. The CDR3 contains 15 residues. CDR3 region: CASSADSTSTDTQYF. The DNA of the CDR3 is TGTGCCAGCAGCGCGGACAGTACTAGCACAGATACGCAGTATTTT. Supplemented by reference TRBV5-4 and TRBJ2-3, the full variable domain reads ETGVTQSPTHLIKTRGQQVTLRCSSQSGHNTVSWYQQALGQGPQFIFQYYREEENGRGNFPPRFSGLQFPNYSSELNVNALELDDSALYLCASSADSTSTDTQYFGPGTRLTVL.

This clonotype appeared many times. V and J are TRBV7-9 and TRBJ1-2, with D possibly being TRBD1 (5 bases). Germline V gives CDR1 SEHNR, CDR2 FQNEAQ (reference sequence). There are 13 residues in the CDR3. V lost 4 bases to trimming and J lost 0 bases, with 6 bases between them. The CDR3 region is CASSSTANYGYTF. The CDR3 DNA is TGTGCCAGCAGCTCGACAGCTAACTATGGCTACACCTTC.

This clonotype was counted ten times or more. The chain combines TRBV4-2 with TRBJ1-5; no reliable D call. The CDR3 totals 13 residues. Germline CDR1 is LGHNA and CDR2 is YNFKEQ. V shed 4 bases and J shed 4 bases, with 8 bases lying between them. The CDR3 nucleotides read TGTGCCAGCAGCCCAGATATTAATCAGCCCCAGCATTTT. It is translated as CASSPDINQPQHF.

This clonotype was observed many times. The chain combines TRBV5-1 with TRBJ2-5; a weak D match, TRBD1 (6 bases). Trimming removed 4 bases at V and 3 bases at J, with 13 bases between. CDR3 length: 14 residues. Germline loops: CDR1 SGHRS, CDR2 YFSETQ. CDR3 DNA sequence: TGCGCCAGCAGCCTCCCGGCAGGGGAAGAGACCCAGTACTTC. Amino acids: CASSLPAGEETQYF. Full variable domain (outside the CDR3, taken from reference TRBV5-1 and TRBJ2-5): KAGVTQTPRYLIKTRGQQVTLSCSPISGHRSVSWYQQTPGQGLQFLFEYFSETQRNKGNFPGRFSGRQFSNSRSEMNVSTLELGDSALYLCASSLPAGEETQYFGPGTRLLVL.

The chain joins TRBV18 to TRBJ2-6; a possible D gene is TRBD2 (6 bases). The CDR3 has 17 residues. Trimming took off 2 bases at V and 0 bases at J, with 11 bases between the two ends. The V gene's germline CDR1 is KGHSH and CDR2 LQKENI. CDR3 bases: TGTGCCAGCTCACCATTGGAGGGTAACTCTGGGGCCAACGTCCTGACTTTC. It specifies CASSPLEGNSGANVLTF.

This clonotype was seen many times. CDR3 region: CASRTGPEEQYF. For the CDR3, the DNA is TGTGCCAGCCGGACAGGGCCCGAGGAGCAGTACTTC. V is TRBV28 and J is TRBJ2-7, with 8 bases identical to TRBD1. The V gene's germline CDR1 is MDHEN and CDR2 SYDVKM. V trimming: 8 bases; J trimming: 7 bases; junction bases outside the gene matches: 7. This CDR3 spans 12 amino acids.

CDR3 sequence reads: CASLRERDTEAFF. In nucleotides, the CDR3 is TGTGCCAGCTTGAGGGAGAGGGACACTGAAGCTTTCTTT. The chain uses TRBV18 and TRBJ1-1; D is ambiguous. The CDR3 has 13 amino acids. Germline-derived CDR1 and CDR2 are KGHSH and LQKENI. V lost 7 bases, J lost 3 bases, and 12 bases lay in between.

This clonotype was detected many times. The chain's CDR3 is CASSYHTGEKTQYF. The CDR3 DNA follows: TGTGCCAGCAGTTACCATACAGGGGAGAAGACCCAGTACTTC. The V and J genes are TRBV6-5 and TRBJ2-5; 7 nucleotides agree with TRBD1. V gave up 2 bases and J gave up 6 bases; unmatched junction bases: 6. The germline gives CDR1 MNHEY, CDR2 SVGAGI. The CDR3 runs 14 residues.

This clonotype was observed many times. The rearrangement joins TRBV20-1 to TRBJ2-1; D is ambiguous. Germline values: CDR1 DFQATT, CDR2 SNEGSKA (reference sequence). The CDR3 loop spans 10 amino acids. Trimming removed 5 bases at V and 7 bases at J, with 6 bases between. The CDR3 nucleotides are TGCAGTGCTCGGTTGAATGAGCAGTTCTTC. It translates to CSARLNEQFF.

This clonotype was found many times. The chain links TRBV20-1 to TRBJ1-6; D not resolved. CDR1 is DFQATT and CDR2 is SNEGSKA in the germline V gene (reference sequence). The CDR3 is made up of 15 amino acids. The ends were cut back, 0 bases at V and 7 bases at J, with 13 bases in the middle. The CDR3 region has the DNA TGCAGTGCTAGAGATCTGAGGTTTACCAATTCACCCCTCCACTTT. Its protein is CSARDLRFTNSPLHF.

This clonotype was seen at least ten times. This chain uses TRBV10-3 with TRBJ2-1; possibly TRBD2 for D (6 bases). The CDR3 runs to 15 residues. Germline V gene lookup returns CDR1 ENHRY and CDR2 SYGVKD. With 2 bases removed from V and 4 bases from J, the gap between germline ends came to 12 bases. The CDR3 DNA reads as TGTGCCATCAGTGAGAGATCCGGGAGTTACAATGAGCAGTTCTTC. Its translation is CAISERSGSYNEQFF.

This clonotype has at least ten counts. The chain couples TRBV28 to TRBJ1-5; D call uncertain. V was trimmed by 5 bases and J by 0 bases, leaving 8 bases between them. The CDR3 runs 14 residues. In germline, CDR1 is MDHEN, CDR2 SYDVKM. The chain's CDR3 is CASSPWVSNQPQHF. The CDR3 DNA reads TGTGCCAGCAGTCCTTGGGTTAGCAATCAGCCCCAGCATTTT.